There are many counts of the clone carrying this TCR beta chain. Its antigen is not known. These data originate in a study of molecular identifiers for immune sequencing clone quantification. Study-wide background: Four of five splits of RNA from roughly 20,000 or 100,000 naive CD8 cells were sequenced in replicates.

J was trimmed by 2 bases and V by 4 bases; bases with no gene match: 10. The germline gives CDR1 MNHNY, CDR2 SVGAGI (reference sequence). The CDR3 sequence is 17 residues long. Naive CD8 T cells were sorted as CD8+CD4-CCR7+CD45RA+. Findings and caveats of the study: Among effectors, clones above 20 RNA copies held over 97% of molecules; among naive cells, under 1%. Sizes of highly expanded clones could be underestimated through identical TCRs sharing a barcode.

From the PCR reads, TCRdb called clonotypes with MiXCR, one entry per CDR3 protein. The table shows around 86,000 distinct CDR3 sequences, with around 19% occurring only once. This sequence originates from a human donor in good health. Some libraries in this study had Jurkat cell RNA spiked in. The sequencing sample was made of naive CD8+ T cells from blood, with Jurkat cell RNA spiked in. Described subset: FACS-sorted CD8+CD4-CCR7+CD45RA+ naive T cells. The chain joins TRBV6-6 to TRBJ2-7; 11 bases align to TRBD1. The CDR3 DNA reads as TGTGCCAGCAGTTTCCCGAGGGACAGGGGGTTCCCCTACGAGCAGTACTTC. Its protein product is CASSFPRDRGFPYEQYF.